Below, 21 T cell receptor beta chains from the same sample are listed, as sequenced in a study of blood T cell repertoires in COVID-19. TCRdb's copy holds only in-frame clones and misses some; the assay was immunoSEQ multiplex PCR. In the table there are under 95,000 clones, 87% of which are singletons. The specimen was peripheral blood. These receptor sequences come from a woman aged 45 to 65 with acute or convalescent COVID-19.

The rearrangement links TRBV18 to TRBJ1-1; D unclear. Germline CDR1 and CDR2: KGHSH and LQKENI. The V end lost 8 bases, the J end lost 1 base, and 8 bases lay between the germline ends. The CDR3 has 12 amino acids. CDR3 sequence (DNA): TGTGCCAGCGACAAACAGAACACTGAAGCTTTCTTT. Its translation is CASDKQNTEAFF.

This chain joins TRBV19 and TRBJ2-7, with D tentatively TRBD1 (5 bases). This CDR3 is built from 15 residues. The V and J ends lost 0 bases and 2 bases respectively, with 11 bases between them. The V gene's germline CDR1 is LNHDA and CDR2 SQIVND (reference sequence). CDR3 residues: CASSIDTTGAYEQYF. In DNA form, the CDR3 reads TGTGCCAGTAGTATAGACACAACAGGCGCCTACGAGCAGTACTTC.

The CDR3 DNA reads TGTGCCAGCAGGGCTCCCCCCAATCAGCCCCAGCATTTT. Protein product: CASRAPPNQPQHF. This chain uses TRBV2 with TRBJ1-5; D is ambiguous. The V and J ends lost 6 bases and 3 bases respectively, with 9 bases between them. CDR1 SNHLY and CDR2 FYNNEI come from the germline V gene. There are 13 residues in the CDR3.

This clone was seen just once. The chain recombines TRBV5-1 with TRBJ1-1, with 10 bases lining up with TRBD1. Trimming cost V 4 bases and J 8 bases; bases outside gene matches: 8. CDR1 is SGHRS and CDR2 is YFSETQ in the germline V gene. The CDR3 sequence is 14 residues long. The CDR3 sequence is CASSGDRGGLEAFF. CDR3 DNA: TGCGCCAGCAGCGGGGACAGGGGAGGGTTGGAAGCTTTCTTT.

CDR3 residues: CASRQGYNQPQHF. Here the CDR3 DNA reads TGTGCCAGCAGACAGGGGTACAATCAGCCCCAGCATTTT. The chain joins TRBV28 to TRBJ1-5; 7 bases are shared with TRBD1. Germline CDR1 and CDR2: MDHEN and SYDVKM. The CDR3 loop spans 13 amino acids. J gave up 3 bases and V 6 bases, and 2 bases lay outside the gene matches.

The chain combines TRBV7-8 with TRBJ2-1; 7 bases are shared with TRBD1. CDR1 and CDR2 from the germline V gene are SGHVS and FQNEAQ. The length of the CDR3 is 12 residues. Trimming cost V 5 bases and J 8 bases; bases outside gene matches: 3. For the CDR3, the DNA is TGTGCCAGCAGCCGCGACAGGGATGAGCAGTTCTTC. Its protein is CASSRDRDEQFF. Variable domain in full (rest from reference TRBV7-8 and TRBJ2-1): GAGVSQSPRYKVAKRGQDVALRCDPISGHVSLFWYQQALGQGPEFLTYFQNEAQLDKSGLPSDRFFAERPEGSVSTLKIQRTQQEDSAVYLCASSRDRDEQFFGPGTRLTVL.

This chain links TRBV30 with TRBJ2-2; D is possibly TRBD1 or TRBD2 (6 bases each). Trimming left V 5 bases short and J 5 bases short, with 15 bases between. In germline, CDR1 is GTSNPN, CDR2 SVGIG (reference sequence). The CDR3 covers 14 residues. The chain's CDR3 is CAWGGRSATGELFF. The CDR3 DNA reads as TGTGCCTGGGGGGGGCGGAGCGCAACCGGGGAGCTGTTTTTT.

This chain links TRBV5-8 with TRBJ1-1, with D uncertain. The CDR3 runs 14 residues. The germline V and J ends were trimmed by 0 bases and 5 bases, with 11 bases remaining between them. The germline V gene encodes CDR1 SGHTS and CDR2 YDEGEE. CDR3 DNA sequence: TGTGCCAGCAGCTTGGTGGCAGGTCGGACTGAAGCTTTCTTT. It encodes CASSLVAGRTEAFF.

The rearrangement links TRBV9 to TRBJ2-3, with a tentative D call TRBD1 (5 bases). V was cut by 2 bases and J by 2 bases, with 12 bases left in between. The CDR3 is 15 amino acids. Germline CDR1 reads SGDLS; CDR2 reads YYNGEE. The CDR3 coding sequence is TGTGCCAGCAGCGTGCAGGGTTTATCCACAGATACGCAGTATTTT. Translation: CASSVQGLSTDTQYF. Drawing the rest from reference TRBV9 and TRBJ2-3, the complete variable domain is DSGVTQTPKHLITATGQRVTLRCSPRSGDLSVYWYQQSLDQGLQFLIQYYNGEERAKGNILERFSAQQFPDLHSELNLSSLELGDSALYFCASSVQGLSTDTQYFGPGTRLTVL.

The chain couples TRBV7-2 to TRBJ2-7; perhaps TRBD2 as D (5 bases). The length of the CDR3 is 14 residues. V shed 3 bases and J shed 7 bases, with 16 bases lying between them. The germline V gene encodes CDR1 SGHTA and CDR2 FQGNSA. CDR3 nucleotides: TGTGCCAGCAGCTTCCAAGCGGAGCCGAAGGAGCAGTACTTC. The encoded protein is CASSFQAEPKEQYF.

The V and J genes are TRBV27 and TRBJ1-6, with D possibly matching TRBD1 (5 bases). Germline CDR1 MNHEY, CDR2 SMNVEV (reference sequence). V dropped 3 bases and J dropped 7 bases, with 13 bases sitting between them. The CDR3 length is 15 residues. The CDR3 DNA reads TGTGCCAGCAGTTTCTCGACAGTAGTAAATTCACCCCTCCACTTT. It yields the protein CASSFSTVVNSPLHF.

This chain uses TRBV9 with TRBJ2-1; 11 positions agree with TRBD1. The CDR3 consists of 15 residues. Trimming at V came to 0 bases and at J to 7 bases, leaving 3 bases not matched to a gene. CDR1 and CDR2 from the germline V gene are SGDLS and YYNGEE. The CDR3 here is CASSVEGQGVNEQFF. DNA for the CDR3: TGTGCCAGCAGCGTAGAGGGACAGGGGGTTAATGAGCAGTTCTTC. Full variable domain (rest looked up from reference TRBV9 and TRBJ2-1): DSGVTQTPKHLITATGQRVTLRCSPRSGDLSVYWYQQSLDQGLQFLIQYYNGEERAKGNILERFSAQQFPDLHSELNLSSLELGDSALYFCASSVEGQGVNEQFFGPGTRLTVL.

This clone was observed a handful of times. The gene calls are TRBV6-5 and TRBJ1-1; TRBD1 is a possible D gene (5 bases). V was pared by 6 bases and J by 1 base, with 15 bases between. Per germline, CDR1 MNHEY and CDR2 SVGAGI. The CDR3 is made up of 15 amino acids. CDR3 amino acids: CASSITLGGNTEAFF. DNA of the CDR3: TGTGCCAGCAGCATCACCTTGGGGGGGAACACTGAAGCTTTCTTT.

The chain recombines TRBV6-5 with TRBJ1-2; 8 positions agree with TRBD1. The CDR3 consists of 14 residues. V was pared by 6 bases and J by 0 bases, with 3 bases of the junction left unmatched. Germline V gene lookup returns CDR1 MNHEY and CDR2 SVGAGI. CDR3 DNA: TGTGCCAGCAGCCGGGACAGGCCTAACTATGGCTACACCTTC. Amino acids: CASSRDRPNYGYTF.

This chain connects TRBV20-1 to TRBJ1-3, with D possibly matching TRBD1 (5 bases). The V end lost 3 bases, the J end lost 4 bases, and 13 bases lay between the germline ends. The CDR3 spans 14 residues. Germline values: CDR1 DFQATT, CDR2 SNEGSKA (reference sequence). This CDR3 is CSASGHPAGNTIYF. The DNA of the CDR3 is TGCAGTGCTAGTGGACACCCAGCAGGAAACACCATATATTTT.

The chain recombines TRBV19 with TRBJ2-2; TRBD1 agrees at 7 bases. V lost 3 bases and J lost 2; bases outside the gene matches: 6. CDR1 and CDR2 (germline): LNHDA, SQIVND (reference sequence). This CDR3 has 16 residues. The CDR3 nucleotides read TGTGCCAGTAGTATCGGGGACAGCCTAAACACCGGGGAGCTGTTTTTT. Amino acid sequence: CASSIGDSLNTGELFF.

The chain couples TRBV7-6 to TRBJ2-5; 9 nucleotides line up with TRBD1. This CDR3 region has 14 residues. CDR1 is SGHVS and CDR2 is FNYEAQ in the germline V gene. V lost 5 bases to trimming and J lost 5 bases; unmatched junction nucleotides: 6. DNA for the CDR3: TGTGCCAGCAGCCCCGGGACAGGGTTGGAGACCCAGTACTTC. It encodes CASSPGTGLETQYF.

This rearrangement joins TRBV7-8 to TRBJ2-3; D remains unclear. The germline V gene has CDR1 SGHVS and CDR2 FQNEAQ. CDR3 length: 15 residues. V shed 7 bases and J shed 0 bases, with 14 bases lying between them. This CDR3 is CASTVRIASTDTQYF. The CDR3 DNA follows: TGTGCCAGCACCGTCAGAATCGCTAGCACAGATACGCAGTATTTT.

The V and J genes are TRBV6-6 and TRBJ1-5; D perhaps matches TRBD1 (5 bases). The CDR3 length is 16 residues. The germline gives CDR1 MNHNY, CDR2 SVGAGI (reference sequence). Between the trimmed V and J ends, which lost 5 bases and 6 bases, there was a span of 20 bases. In DNA, the CDR3 is TGTGCCAGCAGTCTCCCAACGGACGGAAGGGGTCAGCCCCAGCATTTT. Its protein is CASSLPTDGRGQPQHF.

The chain uses TRBV12-3 or TRBV12-4 and TRBJ2-2, with unresolved D. The CDR3 length is 11 residues. Trimming shortened V by 6 bases and J by 5 bases, and 4 bases separated the two germline ends. The CDR3 loop is CASSYTGELFF. CDR3 nucleotide sequence: TGTGCCAGCAGCTATACCGGGGAGCTGTTTTTT.

The chain combines TRBV7-9 with TRBJ1-6, with D possibly matching TRBD1 (5 bases). The CDR3 runs to 12 residues. The V gene lost 8 bases and the J gene lost 8 bases, with 10 bases spanning the gap. From germline, CDR1 is SEHNR and CDR2 FQNEAQ (reference sequence). For the CDR3, the DNA is TGTGCCAGCCGGGAGGGGTATTCACCCCTCCACTTT. Translated, it gives CASREGYSPLHF.